The 24 T cell receptor beta chains in this list originate from one sample, sequenced in a study of blood T cell repertoires in COVID-19. Generated by immunoSEQ multiplex PCR, the TCRdb table keeps only in-frame clones and is missing some. The sample includes around 330,000 clones, roughly 85% of them seen just once. The sequenced material came from PBMCs or T cells enriched from blood (not recorded which). Receptor source: a woman between 25 and 40 years old who had been exposed to COVID-19.

J is TRBJ2-7 and V is TRBV6-1, with 9 nucleotides matching TRBD1. Losses at the gene ends were 1 base for V and 6 bases for J; bases not matched to a gene: 7. The CDR3 is 15 residues long. Germline V gene sequence: CDR1 MNHNS, CDR2 SASEGT. CDR3 nucleotides: TGTGCCAGCAGTGAAGGTGGGACAGGGCTGTTCGAGCAGTACTTC. Its protein product is CASSEGGTGLFEQYF.

The genes are TRBV6-5 and TRBJ2-2; 9 nucleotides match TRBD2. Germline V gene sequence: CDR1 MNHEY, CDR2 SVGAGI. V trimming: 8 bases; J trimming: 8 bases; junction bases outside the gene matches: 6. This CDR3 is built from 13 residues. This CDR3 reads CASRGGAEGELFF. Here the CDR3 DNA reads TGTGCCAGCCGCGGGGGGGCTGAGGGGGAGCTGTTTTTT.

This clone was observed a handful of times. The V call is TRBV9, the J call TRBJ2-1; 10 bases are shared with TRBD2. Germline lookup yields CDR1 SGDLS and CDR2 YYNGEE. The CDR3 sequence is 13 residues long. V lost 3 bases, J lost 13 bases, and 7 bases stayed unmatched. CDR3 sequence (DNA): TGTGCCAGCAGCGCCACTAGCGGGGTAGGCCAGTTCTTC. It is translated as CASSATSGVGQFF.

This clone has a handful of counts. The chain links TRBV7-9 to TRBJ1-1; the match to TRBD1 covers 7 bases. The V gene's germline CDR1 is SEHNR and CDR2 FQNEAQ (reference sequence). The V gene end was trimmed by 2 bases and the J gene end by 4 bases; junction bases not matched to a gene: 10. CDR3 length equals 16 residues. CDR3 in amino acids: CASSLLGGEASTEAFF. DNA for the CDR3: TGTGCCAGCAGCTTATTAGGGGGCGAGGCGAGCACTGAAGCTTTCTTT.

This clone was recorded a few times. The V and J genes are TRBV7-8 and TRBJ1-1; 8 bases line up with TRBD1. Germline values: CDR1 SGHVS, CDR2 FQNEAQ. The CDR3 extends over 16 amino acids. Trimming cost V 5 bases and J 6 bases; bases outside gene matches: 14. CDR3 DNA sequence: TGTGCCAGCAGCCTCCGAGAAGGACAGGGAAGGGCTGAAGCTTTCTTT. Translating it yields CASSLREGQGRAEAFF.

J is TRBJ1-5 and V is TRBV2; D is perhaps TRBD1 (5 bases). The CDR3 is 15 residues long. The germline V gene encodes CDR1 SNHLY and CDR2 FYNNEI. V was clipped by 8 bases and J by 1 base, with 15 bases between them. CDR3 sequence reads: CASGGRGLSNQPQHF. DNA for the CDR3: TGTGCCAGCGGGGGGAGGGGTTTGAGCAATCAGCCCCAGCATTTT.

The chain carries TRBV6-5 and TRBJ1-6; D is possibly TRBD1 (6 bases). The germline V gene encodes CDR1 MNHEY and CDR2 SVGAGI. This CDR3 spans 15 amino acids. CDR3 sequence reads: CGNKGDRLYNSPLHF. Here the CDR3 DNA reads TGTGGGAACAAGGGGGACCGACTTTATAATTCACCCCTCCACTTT.

This clone was observed a handful of times. The chain links TRBV5-1 to TRBJ2-1; D gene unclear. This CDR3 contains 14 residues. Germline CDR1 reads SGHRS; CDR2 reads YFSETQ. V was shortened by 2 bases and J by 0 bases, with 6 bases between the two germline ends. The CDR3: CASSLQSSYNEQFF. The CDR3 DNA reads TGCGCCAGCAGCTTACAGAGCTCCTACAATGAGCAGTTCTTC.

The V and J genes are TRBV6-5 and TRBJ2-7; D may be TRBD2 (6 bases). The germline CDR1 and CDR2 sequences are MNHEY and SVGAGI. The CDR3 consists of 15 residues. V was cut by 0 bases and J by 6 bases, with 15 bases left in between. Here the CDR3 DNA reads TGTGCCAGCAGTTACTCTGCGGGGCCGGTCTCCGAGCAGTACTTC. Its translation: CASSYSAGPVSEQYF.

This chain links TRBV3-1 (or the pseudogene TRBV3-2) with TRBJ2-3, with TRBD1 matching 8 bases. The CDR3 contains 16 residues. J gave up 0 bases and V 1 base, and 3 bases lay outside the gene matches. Germline values: CDR1 LGHDT, CDR2 YNNKEL (reference sequence). The CDR3, as DNA: TGTGCCAGCAGCCAAGCCGGACAGGGCAGCACAGATACGCAGTATTTT. Residues: CASSQAGQGSTDTQYF.

This clone came up a few times. The J gene is TRBJ2-3, the V gene TRBV10-3; possible D gene TRBD2, 6 bases. From germline, CDR1 is ENHRY and CDR2 SYGVKD. With 5 bases removed from V and 2 bases from J, the gap between germline ends came to 11 bases. The CDR3 loop spans 14 amino acids. Here the CDR3 reads CAISKGGDTDTQYF. The CDR3 coding sequence is TGTGCCATCAGTAAAGGAGGGGACACAGATACGCAGTATTTT.

Notes on this clone: The sample holds other DNA sequences that translate to the same CDR3. J is TRBJ1-1 and V is TRBV30; D remains ambiguous. The germline V and J ends were trimmed by 0 bases and 1 base, with 6 bases remaining between them. Germline V gives CDR1 GTSNPN, CDR2 SVGIG (reference sequence). The CDR3 covers 13 residues. The DNA of the CDR3 is TGTGCCTGGAGTGTAGCAGGGAACACTGAAGCTTTCTTT. Its protein is CAWSVAGNTEAFF.

The chain combines TRBV5-3 with TRBJ2-5; D remains ambiguous. TRBV5-3 is filed as an ORF, its function uncertain. The germline V and J ends were trimmed by 6 bases and 5 bases, with 5 bases remaining between them. The CDR3 runs 10 residues. CDR3 sequence: CARNRETQYF. CDR3 in DNA: TGTGCCAGAAACCGGGAGACCCAGTACTTC.

This chain uses TRBV12-5 with TRBJ2-3, with 12 bases fitting TRBD2. Germline V gene data show CDR1 as LGHNT and CDR2 as FRNRAP. The CDR3 covers 15 residues. V lost 1 base to trimming and J lost 4 bases; unmatched junction nucleotides: 0. The CDR3 here is CASGLGLAGADTQYF. The CDR3 region has the DNA TGTGCTAGTGGTTTGGGACTAGCGGGGGCAGATACGCAGTATTTT.

This chain joins TRBV7-2 and TRBJ1-5, with a possible D match to TRBD1 (6 bases). Trimming took off 2 bases at V and 0 bases at J, with 11 bases between the two ends. Germline assignment: CDR1 SGHTA and CDR2 FQGNSA. The CDR3 is made up of 16 amino acids. The CDR3 loop is CASSLTGLYSNQPQHF. For the CDR3, the DNA is TGTGCCAGCAGCTTAACAGGGTTGTATAGCAATCAGCCCCAGCATTTT.

The rearrangement joins TRBV13 to TRBJ1-1; D not resolved. V lost 3 bases to trimming and J lost 0 bases, with 8 bases between them. CDR1 and CDR2 from the germline V gene are PRHDT and FYEKMQ (reference sequence). This CDR3 is 14 amino acids long. CDR3 residues: CASSFLQMNTEAFF. DNA for the CDR3: TGTGCCAGCAGCTTCCTTCAGATGAACACTGAAGCTTTCTTT.

This clone was seen a handful of times. The chain joins TRBV28 to TRBJ1-2; 8 bases map to TRBD1. The germline gives CDR1 MDHEN, CDR2 SYDVKM. After removal of 4 bases from V and 6 bases from J, the junction contained 19 bases not matched to a gene. CDR3 length: 18 amino acids. The CDR3 DNA reads TGTGCCAGCAGTTCCCCGATTAAGCAGGGGGCGCTTCTGGATGGCTACACCTTC. It specifies CASSSPIKQGALLDGYTF.

V is TRBV6-5 and J is TRBJ2-7; D is possibly TRBD2 (5 bases). V gave up 7 bases and J gave up 6 bases, with 10 bases separating them. From germline, CDR1 is MNHEY and CDR2 SVGAGI. This CDR3 comprises 11 residues. CDR3 DNA: TGTGCCAGCACCAACGGGGTCGAGCAGTACTTC. The encoded protein is CASTNGVEQYF.

This sequence joins TRBV7-2 and TRBJ1-1; D may be TRBD1 (5 bases). The CDR3 runs to 14 residues. The ends were cut back, 3 bases at V and 1 base at J, with 9 bases in the middle. Per the germline V gene, CDR1 is SGHTA and CDR2 is FQGNSA. CDR3 DNA sequence: TGTGCCAGCAGCTTCATAACAGGGAACACTGAAGCTTTCTTT. This encodes CASSFITGNTEAFF.

The V call is TRBV7-3, the J call TRBJ1-6; 9 nucleotides align to TRBD1. V gave up 0 bases and J gave up 10 bases; unmatched junction bases: 4. The CDR3 covers 15 residues. CDR1 and CDR2 (germline): SGHTA, FQGTGA. In nucleotides, the CDR3 is TGTGCCAGCAGCTTAACGGGACAGGGAGACTCACCCCTCCACTTT. As protein: CASSLTGQGDSPLHF.

V is TRBV5-1 and J is TRBJ2-2; 8 bases map to TRBD1. The germline gives CDR1 SGHRS, CDR2 YFSETQ. This CDR3 comprises 16 residues. The trim removed 2 bases at V and 5 bases at J, leaving 8 bases unmatched. The CDR3 here is CASSFSGQGRTGELFF. The CDR3 bases are TGCGCCAGCAGCTTCTCAGGACAGGGTAGGACCGGGGAGCTGTTTTTT.

The chain carries TRBV19 and TRBJ1-3; D might be TRBD1 (6 bases). The germline CDR1 and CDR2 sequences are LNHDA and SQIVND (reference sequence). The CDR3 contains 14 residues. Deletions cut 5 bases from V and 0 bases from J, with 8 bases between. CDR3 amino acids: CASSRDNSGNTIYF. DNA for the CDR3: TGTGCCAGTAGTCGGGACAACTCTGGAAACACCATATATTTT. The full variable domain, completed using reference TRBV19 and TRBJ1-3, is DGGITQSPKYLFRKEGQNVTLSCEQNLNHDAMYWYRQDPGQGLRLIYYSQIVNDFQKGDIAEGYSVSREKKESFPLTVTSAQKNPTAFYLCASSRDNSGNTIYFGEGSWLTVV.

The chain's CDR3 is CASSYPSPLGGNTIYF. The CDR3, as DNA: TGTGCCAGCAGCTACCCGAGCCCACTAGGTGGAAACACCATATATTTT. The chain uses TRBV11-2 and TRBJ1-3; no clear D. The CDR3 runs to 16 residues. Germline V CDR1 and CDR2: SGHAT, FQNNGV. V lost 4 bases and J 3 bases, leaving 16 bases between the germline ends.

This rearrangement joins TRBV28 to TRBJ2-1; 9 positions match TRBD1. Germline V gives CDR1 MDHEN, CDR2 SYDVKM. This CDR3 has 14 amino acids. Trimming cost V 7 bases and J 8 bases; bases outside gene matches: 9. CDR3 loop: CASNNRDRVHEQFF. The DNA of the CDR3 is TGTGCCAGCAACAACCGGGACAGGGTCCATGAGCAGTTCTTC.